Listed here is a single TCR beta chain. Generated by immunoSEQ multiplex PCR, the TCRdb table keeps only in-frame clones and is missing some. The top ten hold roughly 4.3% of the sample, which has about 140,000 clones, roughly 90% seen once. The study drew participants aged about 18 to 95 years from roughly 25 US areas. Participants' own reports of clinical history determined their cohort assignment. This specimen comes from a study of blood T cell repertoires in COVID-19. At the level of the study: Sites across the United States, Italy and Spain contributed samples from acute and convalescent COVID-19.

This receptor was taken from a man aged 45-60 years who had recovered from COVID-19. The material sequenced was PBMCs or T cells enriched from blood (not recorded which).

The CDR3 loop is CASSRYQQGDYNEQFF. Written as DNA, the CDR3 is TGTGCCAGCAGCCGATACCAACAGGGTGACTACAATGAGCAGTTCTTC. The V and J genes are TRBV7-6 and TRBJ2-1; maybe TRBD1 (6 bases). This CDR3 has 16 residues. Trimming pared 5 bases from V and 3 bases from J, leaving 17 bases between. Germline CDR1 SGHVS, CDR2 FNYEAQ.